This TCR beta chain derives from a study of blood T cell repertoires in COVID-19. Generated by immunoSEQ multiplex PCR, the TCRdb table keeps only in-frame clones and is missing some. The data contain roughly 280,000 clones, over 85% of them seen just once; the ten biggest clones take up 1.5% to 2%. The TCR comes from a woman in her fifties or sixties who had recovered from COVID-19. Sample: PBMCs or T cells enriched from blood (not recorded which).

The DNA of the CDR3 is TGTGCCAGCAGCACCTGGGACAGCGAAGCTTTCTTT. Protein sequence: CASSTWDSEAFF. V gene TRBV5-4 combines with J gene TRBJ1-1, with 7 bases matching TRBD1. V was pared by 4 bases and J by 8 bases, with 5 bases of the junction left unmatched. The V gene's germline CDR1 is SGHNT and CDR2 YYREEE (reference sequence). The CDR3 is 12 amino acids.